The 21 T cell receptor beta chains below were found in one sample sequenced in a study of blood T cells in healthy people across ages. The second PCR ran roughly 6 to 11 cycles with a sample-barcoded 5' primer and J-beta primers. TCRdb used MiXCR to reprocess the 5' RACE reads, holding one entry per CDR3 protein. The data hold fewer than 600,000 distinct CDR3 sequences, with about 27% observed a single time. Separately, the same data were catalogued under a study of T cells of mothers and their children.

The sequencing sample was made of blood. These receptors all stem from a boy aged 2 to 10 in good health.

The sample holds a few counts of this clonotype. The rearrangement links TRBV20-1 to TRBJ1-4; D is ambiguous. V shed 3 bases and J shed 6 bases, with 8 bases lying between them. The germline gives CDR1 DFQATT, CDR2 SNEGSKA (reference sequence). This CDR3 spans 12 amino acids. The CDR3, as DNA: TGCAGTGCTAGCGAGTTAGATGAAAAACTGTTTTTT. Protein sequence: CSASELDEKLFF.

The chain is built from TRBV6-2 or TRBV6-3 and TRBJ2-2; D not certain. In germline, CDR1 is MNHEY, CDR2 SVGEGT. This CDR3 has 14 residues. V lost 2 bases and J 3 bases, leaving 7 bases between the germline ends. CDR3 DNA sequence: TGTGCCAGCAGTTACCAACGGGACACCGGGGAGCTGTTTTTT. It is translated as CASSYQRDTGELFF.

This clonotype was seen only a few times. A read error may produce the germline difference seen at one junction end. V and J are TRBV29-1 and TRBJ2-1; D is ambiguous. This CDR3 contains 14 residues. The germline V gene encodes CDR1 SQVTM and CDR2 ANQGSEA. The CDR3 spells CSVDSPSSYNERFF. The CDR3 nucleotides are TGCAGCGTTGATTCGCCCAGCTCCTACAATGAGCGGTTCTTC.

A remark on this clonotype: One junction end does not reproduce the germline sequence, and a read error may be involved. V gene TRBV10-1 combines with J gene TRBJ2-5; possible D gene TRBD1, 6 bases. CDR1 is WNHNN and CDR2 is SYGVQD in the germline V gene (reference sequence). CDR3 length: 13 amino acids. In DNA form, the CDR3 reads TGCGCCAGTAGTGCCGGACAGCAAGAGACCCAGTACTTC. Translation: CASSAGQQETQYF.

This clonotype was seen more than once but under ten times. The chain recombines TRBV20-1 with TRBJ2-7; a weak D match, TRBD2 (5 bases). V lost 3 bases and J lost 0, with 12 bases in between. CDR1 and CDR2 from the germline V gene are DFQATT and SNEGSKA (reference sequence). This CDR3 comprises 14 residues. CDR3 loop: CSASGLRVSYEQYF. The CDR3 DNA reads as TGCAGTGCTAGTGGGCTGCGGGTCTCCTACGAGCAGTACTTC.

In its sample, this clonotype was seen a few times. This chain connects TRBV10-2 to TRBJ1-5; TRBD1 is a possible D gene (6 bases). CDR1 and CDR2 from the germline V gene are WSHSY and SAAADI. With 8 bases removed from V and 3 bases from J, the gap between germline ends came to 11 bases. The CDR3 has 13 residues. CDR3 coding DNA: TGCGCCAGCGGAGGACAGCCCAATCAGCCCCAGCATTTT. Encoded protein: CASGGQPNQPQHF.

This clonotype was recorded a few times. The rearrangement joins TRBV5-4 to TRBJ1-1; D unresolved. V was pared by 2 bases and J by 2 bases, with 13 bases between. CDR3 length equals 15 residues. Germline CDR1 is SGHNT and CDR2 is YYREEE (reference sequence). The CDR3 DNA sequence: TGTGCCAGCAGCTTTTTTCAGGCCCTTAACACTGAAGCTTTCTTT. As protein: CASSFFQALNTEAFF.

The chain joins TRBV19 to TRBJ2-1; 7 nucleotides line up with TRBD1. The CDR3 extends over 17 amino acids. V was pared by 1 base and J by 0 bases, with 6 bases of the junction left unmatched. Germline assignment: CDR1 LNHDA and CDR2 SQIVND (reference sequence). The CDR3 loop reads CASSIVFRDSSYNEQFF. CDR3 sequence (DNA): TGTGCCAGTAGTATAGTATTTAGGGACAGCTCCTACAATGAGCAGTTCTTC.

The chain has TRBV12-3 or TRBV12-4 and TRBJ2-3, with a tentative D call TRBD1 (6 bases). The CDR3 consists of 14 residues. V was pared by 5 bases and J by 4 bases, with 13 bases between. CDR3 in DNA: TGTGCCAGCAGTACAGGGTATTCTCCAGATACGCAGTATTTT. Protein: CASSTGYSPDTQYF.

This clonotype was detected a few times. V usage is TRBV7-9 and J usage is TRBJ2-7, with 11 bases lining up with TRBD1. The CDR3 has 15 amino acids. The germline V gene encodes CDR1 SEHNR and CDR2 FQNEAQ (reference sequence). The J segment lost 6 bases and the V segment lost 6 bases, leaving 10 bases of the junction unmatched. For the CDR3, the DNA is TGTGCCAGCAGTGTACCGGGGGGACAGGGGGTCGAGCAGTACTTC. Its protein product is CASSVPGGQGVEQYF.

In its sample, this clonotype was seen a few times. V gene TRBV11-2 combines with J gene TRBJ1-1; the match to TRBD1 covers 9 bases. The germline V gene encodes CDR1 SGHAT and CDR2 FQNNGV. Losses at the gene ends were 5 bases for V and 5 bases for J; bases not matched to a gene: 6. The CDR3 contains 14 residues. The CDR3, as DNA: TGTGCCAGCAGCACCGGACAGGGGTGGACTGAAGCTTTCTTT. It specifies CASSTGQGWTEAFF.

The chain combines TRBV25-1 with TRBJ1-4; D is uncertain. Germline V gene lookup returns CDR1 MGHDK and CDR2 SYGVNS. The CDR3 spans 17 residues. Trimming cost V 3 bases and J 3 bases, with 17 bases left between them. CDR3 nucleotides: TGTGCCAGCAGTGAGACGGCTAGGATCCCGGCTAATGAAAAACTGTTTTTT. Translating gives CASSETARIPANEKLFF.

This clonotype has more than one count but fewer than ten. The chain is built from TRBV7-8 and TRBJ2-5, with 11 nucleotides matching TRBD1. CDR1 and CDR2 from the germline V gene are SGHVS and FQNEAQ. V gave up 4 bases and J gave up 5 bases; unmatched junction bases: 9. The CDR3 consists of 16 residues. The CDR3 DNA is TGTGCCAGCAGCTCCGGGACAGGGGGACCGATTGAGACCCAGTACTTC. Amino acid sequence: CASSSGTGGPIETQYF.

This clonotype was counted between two and nine times. The chain joins TRBV7-2 to TRBJ2-3, with 11 bases fitting TRBD2. V shed 0 bases and J 6 bases; nucleotides not matched to a gene: 5. Germline assignment: CDR1 SGHTA and CDR2 FQGNSA. The CDR3 has 16 residues. The CDR3 DNA follows: TGTGCCAGCAGCTTAGCACTAGCGGGAGCAGGGGATACGCAGTATTTT. It encodes CASSLALAGAGDTQYF.

This sequence joins TRBV3-1 and TRBJ2-5; D remains unclear. The CDR3 extends over 14 amino acids. V shed 0 bases and J shed 5 bases, with 10 bases lying between them. The germline gives CDR1 LGHDT, CDR2 YNNKEL (reference sequence). CDR3 residues: CASSQDRPAETQYF. The CDR3 nucleotides read TGTGCCAGCAGCCAAGACAGGCCCGCCGAGACCCAGTACTTC.

This clonotype has just a few counts. The chain joins TRBV4-3 to TRBJ2-7; a weak D match, TRBD2 (5 bases). Germline V gene data show CDR1 as LGHNA and CDR2 as YSLEER. The CDR3 spans 17 residues. Trimming cost V 0 bases and J 0 bases, with 15 bases left between them. The DNA of the CDR3 is TGCGCCAGCAGCCAAGATCCGCCCCCAGGAGGCTCCTACGAGCAGTACTTC. It yields the protein CASSQDPPPGGSYEQYF.

The V and J genes are TRBV29-1 and TRBJ1-2, with D perhaps matching TRBD1 (5 bases). Germline V lookup: CDR1 SQVTM, CDR2 ANQGSEA. The V gene lost 4 bases and the J gene lost 7 bases, with 16 bases spanning the gap. The CDR3 runs to 13 residues. DNA of the CDR3: TGCAGCGTTGTAGGGGCCCTCGCCCGTGGCTACACCTTC. This gives the protein CSVVGALARGYTF.

Only a few counts were recorded for this clonotype. This chain joins TRBV12-5 and TRBJ1-1; maybe TRBD1 (6 bases). CDR3 length: 15 amino acids. Deletions cut 0 bases from V and 7 bases from J, with 15 bases between. Germline CDR1 and CDR2: LGHNT and FRNRAP. CDR3 nucleotides: TGTGCTAGTGGTTTGGTGGCAGGGGCAAATGGTGAAGCTTTCTTT. Translation: CASGLVAGANGEAFF. Complete variable domain (other parts from reference TRBV12-5 and TRBJ1-1): DARVTQTPRHKVTEMGQEVTMRCQPILGHNTVFWYRQTMMQGLELLAYFRNRAPLDDSGMPKDRFSAEMPDATLATLKIQPSEPRDSAVYFCASGLVAGANGEAFFGQGTRLTVV.

This clonotype was counted between two and nine times. The chain uses TRBV9 and TRBJ2-3; possible D gene TRBD2, 6 bases. The CDR3 is made up of 14 amino acids. With 3 bases removed from V and 5 bases from J, the gap between germline ends came to 13 bases. The germline V gene encodes CDR1 SGDLS and CDR2 YYNGEE. The CDR3, as DNA: TGTGCCAGCAGCGAACGGGACTCGAGAGATACGCAGTATTTT. It codes for CASSERDSRDTQYF.

The chain couples TRBV7-6 to TRBJ1-4, with D perhaps matching TRBD1 (6 bases). V shed 6 bases and J shed 0 bases, with 14 bases lying between them. The CDR3 contains 16 residues. The V gene's germline CDR1 is SGHVS and CDR2 FNYEAQ. The CDR3 DNA follows: TGTGCCAGCAGTTTATCCAGGACAGCAACTAATGAAAAACTGTTTTTT. Encoded protein: CASSLSRTATNEKLFF. Based on the CDR3 plus reference TRBV7-6 and TRBJ1-4, the full variable domain is GAGVSQSPRYKVTKRGQDVALRCDPISGHVSLYWYRQALGQGPEFLTYFNYEAQQDKSGLPNDRFSAERPEGSISTLTIQRTEQRDSAMYRCASSLSRTATNEKLFFGSGTQLSVL.

A note on this clonotype: This likely comes from a read error, as the CDR3 has no conserved phenylalanine or tryptophan at its end. The J gene is TRBJ2-6, the V gene TRBV5-1, with D tentatively TRBD1 (5 bases). The CDR3 has 14 residues. Trimming pared 6 bases from V and 3 bases from J, leaving 10 bases between. From germline, CDR1 is SGHRS and CDR2 YFSETQ. The CDR3 DNA reads TGCGCCAGCAAGTCGACAGTTGGGGCCAACGTCCTGACTTAC. Protein: CASKSTVGANVLTY.